These 27 T cell receptor beta chains were sequenced from one sample in a study of cytomegalovirus exposure and HLA in healthy donors. Here immunoSEQ multiplex PCR was the method, and the copy in TCRdb shows in-frame clones only, minus some. In the table there are 82,000 or so clones, 85% to 95% of which are singletons. The specimen sequenced was PBMCs. The receptor source for this set is a woman between 18 and 30 years old in good health and CMV-seronegative.

V and J are TRBV7-9 and TRBJ2-5; D gene ambiguous. V dropped 3 bases and J dropped 5 bases, with 7 bases sitting between them. CDR3 length: 12 residues. Germline values: CDR1 SEHNR, CDR2 FQNEAQ (reference sequence). CDR3 in DNA: TGTGCCAGCAGCTTGAACGAGGAGACCCAGTACTTC. It codes for CASSLNEETQYF.

The gene calls are TRBV4-3 and TRBJ1-1; weak D call: TRBD1 (5 bases). This CDR3 has 16 residues. Germline V gene lookup returns CDR1 LGHNA and CDR2 YSLEER. Between the trimmed V and J ends, which lost 4 bases and 1 base, there was a span of 16 bases. In DNA, the CDR3 is TGCGCCAGCAGCCCTCGCCCCCACGACAGGAACACTGAAGCTTTCTTT. This codes for CASSPRPHDRNTEAFF.

The chain joins TRBV6-5 to TRBJ2-1; TRBD1 matches 7 bases. V lost 6 bases to trimming and J lost 8 bases; unmatched junction nucleotides: 1. CDR3 length: 11 residues. CDR1 and CDR2 from the germline V gene are MNHEY and SVGAGI. CDR3 region: CASRGGYEQFF. The CDR3 DNA reads TGTGCCAGCAGAGGGGGCTATGAGCAGTTCTTC.

The chain employs TRBV28 and TRBJ2-3, with 7 bases aligning to TRBD1. The V gene end was trimmed by 8 bases and the J gene end by 4 bases; junction bases not matched to a gene: 6. The germline V gene has CDR1 MDHEN and CDR2 SYDVKM. The CDR3 totals 13 residues. This CDR3 reads CASGDRVPDTQYF. DNA of the CDR3: TGTGCCAGCGGAGACAGGGTGCCAGATACGCAGTATTTT.

V gene TRBV4-1 combines with J gene TRBJ1-2; TRBD1 matches at 9 bases. Germline V gene data show CDR1 as MGHRA and CDR2 as YSYEKL. With 3 bases clipped from V and 6 bases from J, the junction kept 11 bases outside the gene matches. The CDR3 has 16 amino acids. CDR3 sequence: CASSQLFGQGLHGYTF. The CDR3 DNA reads TGCGCCAGCAGCCAGCTCTTCGGACAGGGGCTACATGGCTACACCTTC.

The chain has TRBV29-1 and TRBJ2-1; 7 bases align to TRBD2. The CDR3 contains 14 residues. Germline V gene lookup returns CDR1 SQVTM and CDR2 ANQGSEA. The ends lost 1 base at V and 9 bases at J; junction bases unmatched: 9. CDR3 loop: CSVEGRDYYVEQFF. The CDR3 region has the DNA TGCAGCGTTGAAGGGCGGGACTATTACGTTGAGCAGTTCTTC.

This rearrangement joins TRBV19 to TRBJ2-7, with D hard to call. Between the trimmed V and J ends, which lost 6 bases and 7 bases, there was a span of 16 bases. CDR1 and CDR2 from the germline V gene are LNHDA and SQIVND (reference sequence). The CDR3 runs to 13 residues. CDR3 bases: TGTGCCAGTAGCACCTCCCGTGGTCGGGAGCAGTACTTC. It translates to CASSTSRGREQYF.

In DNA form, the CDR3 reads TGTGCCAGCAGTTTAGCCGGGACAGAGTATGGCTACACCTTC. Protein sequence: CASSLAGTEYGYTF. The rearrangement joins TRBV6-5 to TRBJ1-2, with 7 bases that match TRBD1. CDR1 and CDR2 from the germline V gene are MNHEY and SVGAGI. The CDR3 runs to 14 residues. The J segment lost 5 bases and the V segment lost 4 bases, leaving 7 bases of the junction unmatched.

This chain connects TRBV11-2 to TRBJ2-1, with 7 nucleotides matching TRBD2. The germline V gene has CDR1 SGHAT and CDR2 FQNNGV. V gave up 3 bases and J gave up 2 bases; unmatched junction bases: 4. This CDR3 is 15 amino acids long. The CDR3 nucleotides read TGTGCCAGCAGCTTCTCAGCGGGGCCCTACAATGAGCAGTTCTTC. It codes for CASSFSAGPYNEQFF.

The chain links TRBV18 to TRBJ2-3; 7 bases map to TRBD1. This CDR3 has 13 residues. The germline gives CDR1 KGHSH, CDR2 LQKENI. Trimming removed 4 bases from V and 6 bases from J; junction bases left unmatched: 4. CDR3 region: CASSRKQGDTQYF. The CDR3, as DNA: TGTGCCAGCTCACGGAAACAGGGGGATACGCAGTATTTT.

The chain uses TRBV6-1 and TRBJ2-1; TRBD2 matches 12 bases. Germline CDR1 and CDR2: MNHNS and SASEGT. With V trimmed by 3 bases and J by 8 bases, 5 bases remained unmatched. The CDR3 sequence is 15 residues long. CDR3: CASSDPASGRDEQFF. In nucleotides, the CDR3 is TGTGCCAGCAGTGATCCTGCTAGCGGGAGGGATGAGCAGTTCTTC.

The J gene is TRBJ2-5, the V gene TRBV19; possibly TRBD2 for D (6 bases). The CDR3 has 15 residues. Germline CDR1 is LNHDA and CDR2 is SQIVND (reference sequence). V was pared by 6 bases and J by 4 bases, with 18 bases between. The CDR3 nucleotides are TGTGCCAGTAGCGATACGTCCCTAGCGTTAGAGACCCAGTACTTC. Amino acids: CASSDTSLALETQYF. Drawing the rest from reference TRBV19 and TRBJ2-5, the complete variable domain is DGGITQSPKYLFRKEGQNVTLSCEQNLNHDAMYWYRQDPGQGLRLIYYSQIVNDFQKGDIAEGYSVSREKKESFPLTVTSAQKNPTAFYLCASSDTSLALETQYFGPGTRLLVL.

The V call is TRBV7-8, the J call TRBJ1-3; weak D call: TRBD1 (5 bases). From germline, CDR1 is SGHVS and CDR2 FQNEAQ. CDR3 length: 16 residues. V lost 0 bases and J 1 base, leaving 10 bases between the germline ends. The CDR3 here is CASSLATGGSGNTIYF. The CDR3 nucleotides read TGTGCCAGCAGCTTAGCGACCGGGGGGTCTGGAAACACCATATATTTT.

The rearrangement joins TRBV19 to TRBJ1-2, with 9 bases identical to TRBD1. With 4 bases clipped from V and 5 bases from J, the junction kept 8 bases outside the gene matches. Germline assignment: CDR1 LNHDA and CDR2 SQIVND (reference sequence). The CDR3 is made up of 15 amino acids. The CDR3 bases are TGTGCCAGTAGTACCTGGGACAGGGAGGGGTATGGCTACACCTTC. Its protein is CASSTWDREGYGYTF.

This chain joins TRBV29-1 and TRBJ2-3, with TRBD2 as a possible D gene (6 bases). Germline-derived CDR1 and CDR2 are SQVTM and ANQGSEA. V gave up 6 bases and J gave up 2 bases, with 12 bases separating them. The CDR3 extends over 13 amino acids. The CDR3 is CSVTSILTDTQYF. In DNA, the CDR3 is TGCAGCGTAACTAGCATCCTCACAGATACGCAGTATTTT.

The chain has TRBV5-4 and TRBJ1-2; D is unresolved. The CDR3 contains 14 residues. Germline assignment: CDR1 SGHNT and CDR2 YYREEE (reference sequence). Deletions cut 0 bases from V and 0 bases from J, with 6 bases between. The CDR3 DNA sequence: TGTGCCAGCAGCTTGGTAACAGCTAACTATGGCTACACCTTC. Amino acid sequence: CASSLVTANYGYTF.

This chain links TRBV28 with TRBJ1-5, with a weak D call TRBD1 (6 bases). Trimming stripped 6 bases from V and 3 bases from J, with 15 bases between. The CDR3 is 15 residues long. Germline V gene sequence: CDR1 MDHEN, CDR2 SYDVKM. The CDR3 sequence is CASSLGGGPNQPQHF. CDR3 nucleotides: TGTGCCAGCAGCCTTGGCGGGGGCCCCAATCAGCCCCAGCATTTT.

This CDR3 is CASNEGQSYQETQYF. CDR3 nucleotide sequence: TGTGCCAGTAACGAGGGACAGTCCTACCAAGAGACCCAGTACTTC. The V and J genes are TRBV19 and TRBJ2-5; 7 bases align to TRBD1. With V trimmed by 7 bases and J by 0 bases, 8 bases remained unmatched. The CDR3 runs to 15 residues. Germline V gene data show CDR1 as LNHDA and CDR2 as SQIVND (reference sequence).

This chain links TRBV7-8 with TRBJ2-1, with TRBD2 matching 9 bases. This CDR3 has 16 amino acids. V dropped 5 bases and J dropped 4; count of bases not matched to a gene: 9. Per the germline V gene, CDR1 is SGHVS and CDR2 is FQNEAQ. Here the CDR3 DNA reads TGTGCCAGCAGCCCCCCTCTGCGGGAGGGATACAATGAGCAGTTCTTC. Translating it yields CASSPPLREGYNEQFF.

This chain uses TRBV28 with TRBJ2-3, with D possibly being TRBD1 (6 bases). The CDR3 contains 14 residues. Germline V gene data show CDR1 as MDHEN and CDR2 as SYDVKM. Trimming shortened V by 7 bases and J by 2 bases, and 13 bases separated the two germline ends. CDR3: CASNHRTATDTQYF. The CDR3 DNA is TGTGCCAGCAACCATCGGACAGCCACAGATACGCAGTATTTT.

V gene TRBV28 combines with J gene TRBJ2-1; 14 bases fit TRBD2. Germline loops: CDR1 MDHEN, CDR2 SYDVKM. CDR3 length equals 18 residues. The trim removed 4 bases at V and 7 bases at J, leaving 12 bases unmatched. CDR3 sequence (DNA): TGTGCCAGCAGTTATATGATGCTCGGGACTAGCGGGAGAAATGAGCAGTTCTTC. Its protein product is CASSYMMLGTSGRNEQFF.

J is TRBJ1-4 and V is TRBV6-1, with unresolved D. V was pared by 6 bases and J by 5 bases, with 13 bases between. The CDR3 covers 14 residues. Looked up from germline, CDR1 is MNHNS and CDR2 is SASEGT. In nucleotides, the CDR3 is TGTGCCAGCAGCTCCCTTTTAGAAAATGAAAAACTGTTTTTT. It is translated as CASSSLLENEKLFF.

The chain uses TRBV7-2 and TRBJ1-5; a weak D match, TRBD1 (6 bases). V lost 5 bases, J lost 1 base, and 18 bases lay in between. There are 17 residues in the CDR3. CDR1 is SGHTA, CDR2 FQGNSA, per germline. This CDR3 is CASSQLGDILSNQPQHF. In DNA, the CDR3 is TGTGCCAGCAGCCAACTTGGGGACATTTTAAGCAATCAGCCCCAGCATTTT. The whole variable domain, remainder taken from reference TRBV7-2 and TRBJ1-5, is GAGVSQSPSNKVTEKGKDVELRCDPISGHTALYWYRQSLGQGLEFLIYFQGNSAPDKSGLPSDRFSAERTGGSVSTLTIQRTQQEDSAVYLCASSQLGDILSNQPQHFGDGTRLSIL.

The chain combines TRBV18 with TRBJ2-1; tentatively, D is TRBD2 (6 bases). Germline CDR1 is KGHSH and CDR2 is LQKENI. CDR3 size: 15 residues. The V end lost 5 bases, the J end lost 8 bases, and 19 bases lay between the germline ends. This CDR3 is CASSAGLPLGDEQFF. The CDR3 bases are TGTGCCAGCTCAGCGGGACTCCCGTTAGGGGATGAGCAGTTCTTC. The full variable domain, rest sourced from reference TRBV18 and TRBJ2-1, is NAGVMQNPRHLVRRRGQEARLRCSPMKGHSHVYWYRQLPEEGLKFMVYLQKENIIDESGMPKERFSAEFPKEGPSILRIQQVVRGDSAAYFCASSAGLPLGDEQFFGPGTRLTVL.

This chain uses TRBV6-6 with TRBJ2-5, with 8 bases identical to TRBD2. V was clipped by 6 bases and J by 6 bases; unmatched bases: 6. The CDR3 totals 13 residues. CDR1 is MNHNY, CDR2 SVGAGI, per germline (reference sequence). For the CDR3, the DNA is TGTGCCAGCAGGGGCACTAGCGGACAGACCCAGTACTTC. Translating gives CASRGTSGQTQYF.

The chain joins TRBV27 to TRBJ2-7; the match to TRBD1 covers 7 bases. Germline V gene lookup returns CDR1 MNHEY and CDR2 SMNVEV (reference sequence). The CDR3 is 13 amino acids. Germline trimming cut 6 bases from V and 0 bases from J; bases unmatched to any gene: 2. This CDR3 is CASSDRASYEQYF. DNA for the CDR3: TGTGCCAGCAGCGACAGGGCCTCCTACGAGCAGTACTTC.

The chain combines TRBV10-1 with TRBJ2-7; TRBD2 matches 7 bases. Germline-derived CDR1 and CDR2 are WNHNN and SYGVQD (reference sequence). The ends lost 2 bases at V and 8 bases at J; junction bases unmatched: 18. This CDR3 is 17 amino acids long. The CDR3 region has the DNA TGCGCCAGCAGTGAGAGGGGTCCTGGGGCGGGAGAACAGAAGCAGTACTTC. Its translation: CASSERGPGAGEQKQYF.